The 17 T cell receptor beta chains presented below share a single source sample, sequenced in a study of immune cell composition in non-small cell lung cancer. Method: immunoSEQ multiplex PCR; TCRdb's copy keeps in-frame clones and lacks some. Of more than 11,000 clones listed, approximately 81% are singletons. The sample taken for sequencing was lung tumor tissue. These receptors were collected from a human donor with non-small cell lung cancer.

This clone has a handful of counts. This rearrangement joins TRBV7-9 to TRBJ1-4; D is possibly TRBD1 (5 bases). Germline CDR1 and CDR2: SEHNR and FQNEAQ (reference sequence). This CDR3 region has 14 residues. The V gene lost 5 bases and the J gene lost 0 bases, with 7 bases spanning the gap. The CDR3: CASSDSATNEKLFF. The CDR3 coding sequence is TGTGCCAGCAGCGACAGTGCAACTAATGAAAAACTGTTTTTT.

This clone has just one count. V gene TRBV6-1 combines with J gene TRBJ1-4; TRBD1 is a possible D gene (5 bases). Germline-derived CDR1 and CDR2 are MNHNS and SASEGT. The length of the CDR3 is 14 residues. V shed 3 bases and J shed 5 bases, with 10 bases lying between them. The CDR3 coding sequence is TGTGCCAGCAGTGAGGGGCAGCTAAATGAAAAACTGTTTTTT. This sequence encodes CASSEGQLNEKLFF.

This clone was picked up one time. V is TRBV7-6 and J is TRBJ2-7; D remains unclear. The CDR3 covers 13 residues. Germline V gene sequence: CDR1 SGHVS, CDR2 FNYEAQ. The ends were cut back, 5 bases at V and 2 bases at J, with 10 bases in the middle. CDR3 protein: CASSAYSAYEQYF. Here the CDR3 DNA reads TGTGCCAGCAGCGCCTACAGTGCCTACGAGCAGTACTTC.

The chain is built from TRBV29-1 and TRBJ2-1; no firm D call. Germline V gene data show CDR1 as SQVTM and CDR2 as ANQGSEA. The CDR3 contains 14 residues. V was cut by 5 bases and J by 0 bases, with 11 bases left in between. CDR3 DNA sequence: TGCAGCGTTAAACGCCCGAGCTCCTACAATGAGCAGTTCTTC. Its protein product is CSVKRPSSYNEQFF.

This clone was seen more than once but under ten times. The V call is TRBV25-1, the J call TRBJ2-1, with a possible D match to TRBD1 (6 bases). CDR1 is MGHDK, CDR2 SYGVNS, per germline. Trimming removed 4 bases from V and 2 bases from J, with 12 bases in between. CDR3 size: 15 residues. This CDR3 reads CASSVGQPTYNEQFF. As DNA, the CDR3 is TGTGCCAGCAGTGTGGGACAACCCACCTACAATGAGCAGTTCTTC.

The chain joins TRBV4-1 to TRBJ1-2; D might be TRBD1 (5 bases). The CDR3 loop spans 13 amino acids. CDR1 is MGHRA and CDR2 is YSYEKL in the germline V gene. The V gene lost 1 base and the J gene lost 7 bases, with 10 bases spanning the gap. CDR3 sequence: CASSQGQGLGYTF. Here the CDR3 DNA reads TGCGCCAGCAGCCAAGGGCAGGGCCTTGGCTACACCTTC.

Judged by abundance, this clone is large. The rearrangement uses TRBV2 and TRBJ2-1; tentative D call: TRBD2 (6 bases). V lost 8 bases to trimming and J lost 0 bases, with 14 bases between them. This CDR3 is 15 amino acids long. The V gene's germline CDR1 is SNHLY and CDR2 FYNNEI. CDR3 sequence reads: CASGDRESSYNEQFF. CDR3 DNA: TGTGCCAGCGGCGACCGGGAGAGCTCCTACAATGAGCAGTTCTTC.

J is TRBJ2-7 and V is TRBV4-1; D is perhaps TRBD1 (7 bases). CDR1 and CDR2 (germline): MGHRA, YSYEKL. This CDR3 has 14 amino acids. V lost 3 bases and J 12 bases, leaving 21 bases between the germline ends. Here the CDR3 DNA reads TGCGCCAGCAGCCAGGGGACAGAGACTAGGGTGTCGTACTTC. Its translation: CASSQGTETRVSYF.

J is TRBJ2-7 and V is TRBV30; D is perhaps TRBD2 (6 bases). V gave up 3 bases and J gave up 6 bases, with 18 bases separating them. This CDR3 has 14 residues. In germline, CDR1 is GTSNPN, CDR2 SVGIG (reference sequence). CDR3 bases: TGTGCCTGGAGCGGGGGACTGGGTGGGTTCGAGCAGTACTTC. Translation: CAWSGGLGGFEQYF.

This chain joins TRBV7-3 and TRBJ2-5; unclear D gene. CDR3 length: 14 residues. CDR1 and CDR2 from the germline V gene are SGHTA and FQGTGA. V lost 4 bases and J lost 3, with 12 bases in between. Here the CDR3 DNA reads TGTGCCAGCAGCTCCTCGACTGGGGAAGAGACCCAGTACTTC. It yields the protein CASSSSTGEETQYF.

The CDR3 is CASSLLVEETQYF. The DNA for the CDR3 is TGTGCCAGCAGTTTACTAGTGGAAGAGACCCAGTACTTC. The chain couples TRBV27 to TRBJ2-5; D not certain. Trimming stripped 2 bases from V and 3 bases from J, with 7 bases between. Germline V gene lookup returns CDR1 MNHEY and CDR2 SMNVEV (reference sequence). This CDR3 is built from 13 residues.

The rearrangement joins TRBV18 to TRBJ2-1; 10 positions agree with TRBD2. V lost 6 bases to trimming and J lost 7 bases; unmatched junction nucleotides: 9. Per the germline V gene, CDR1 is KGHSH and CDR2 is LQKENI. The CDR3 has 15 residues. The CDR3 region is CASSLSGRASNEQFF. Written as DNA, the CDR3 is TGTGCCAGCTCCTTGAGCGGGAGGGCCTCTAATGAGCAGTTCTTC.

The CDR3 loop is CASSLIGTGNTEAFF. The CDR3, as DNA: TGTGCCAGCAGCTTAATTGGGACAGGGAACACTGAAGCTTTCTTT. V and J are TRBV7-3 and TRBJ1-1; 8 bases match TRBD1. Germline assignment: CDR1 SGHTA and CDR2 FQGTGA. V lost 1 base to trimming and J lost 1 base; unmatched junction nucleotides: 2. CDR3 length equals 15 residues.

The chain is built from TRBV19 and TRBJ2-3; 10 bases are shared with TRBD2. With V trimmed by 2 bases and J by 5 bases, 10 bases remained unmatched. The germline gives CDR1 LNHDA, CDR2 SQIVND (reference sequence). CDR3 length equals 17 residues. The CDR3 reads CASSIKGALAGVDTQYF. DNA for the CDR3: TGTGCCAGTAGTATAAAGGGGGCTCTAGCGGGAGTAGATACGCAGTATTTT.

With regard to this clone: This sequence is one base from a far larger clone and is likely a read error. Other nucleotide sequences in the sample specify the same CDR3. This sequence joins TRBV11-1 and TRBJ2-7; 11 bases map to TRBD2. Germline CDR1 reads SGHAT; CDR2 reads FQDESV (reference sequence). With V trimmed by 5 bases and J by 2 bases, 2 bases remained unmatched. This CDR3 is built from 14 residues. The DNA of the CDR3 is TGTGCCAGCAGCGAGGGACTAGCGGCCTACGAGCAGTACTTC. The encoded protein is CASSEGLAAYEQYF.

The rearrangement joins TRBV27 to TRBJ2-3, with a tentative D call TRBD2 (6 bases). Per germline, CDR1 MNHEY and CDR2 SMNVEV (reference sequence). V shed 5 bases and J shed 2 bases, with 14 bases lying between them. The CDR3 runs to 15 residues. The CDR3 DNA is TGTGCCAGCAGTCTCGGGAGCCTATCCACAGATACGCAGTATTTT. Translation: CASSLGSLSTDTQYF.

The chain combines TRBV7-8 with TRBJ2-2; D may be TRBD2 (5 bases). Germline V CDR1 and CDR2: SGHVS, FQNEAQ. V lost 1 base and J lost 0, with 6 bases in between. The CDR3 has 15 amino acids. The CDR3: CASSLGAANTGELFF. The CDR3 bases are TGTGCCAGCAGCTTAGGAGCGGCGAACACCGGGGAGCTGTTTTTT. The complete variable domain, with remaining parts taken from reference TRBV7-8 and TRBJ2-2, reads GAGVSQSPRYKVAKRGQDVALRCDPISGHVSLFWYQQALGQGPEFLTYFQNEAQLDKSGLPSDRFFAERPEGSVSTLKIQRTQQEDSAVYLCASSLGAANTGELFFGEGSRLTVL.